The rows below give T cell receptor beta chains drawn from one sample of a study of shared clonotypes between healthy human individuals. The table came from immunoSEQ multiplex PCR; TCRdb's copy has only in-frame clones and leaves some out. The profile shows more than 2 million clones, 85% to 95% of them singletons. The specimen was naive CD4+ T cells sorted from blood. These receptors were collected from a man between 18 and 35 years old in good health. Each CDR3 is given with its conserved first and last residue. A D gene is named only where the DNA matches it firmly. Clone size is shown for a subset of rows, as once, few, many or a class of expanded clone.

clone size	V gene	D gene	J gene	CDR3 protein	CDR3 DNA
-	TRBV5-6	-	TRBJ2-3	CASGSSTDTQYF	TGTGCCAGCGGATCTAGCACAGATACGCAGTATTTT
-	TRBV2	TRBD1	TRBJ1-5	CASSSDRGDQPQHF	TGTGCCAGCAGTTCTGACAGGGGGGATCAGCCCCAGCATTTT
-	TRBV6-4	-	TRBJ1-2	CASSSQGGSGYTF	TGTGCCAGCAGTTCACAGGGAGGGTCTGGCTACACCTTC
-	TRBV5-1	-	TRBJ2-1	CASSLGQNYNEQFF	TGCGCCAGCAGCTTGGGTCAGAACTACAATGAGCAGTTCTTC
-	TRBV10-1	-	TRBJ2-1	CASSARQERRYNEQFF	TGCGCCAGCAGTGCCCGACAGGAGAGGAGATACAATGAGCAGTTCTTC
-	TRBV9	-	TRBJ2-3	CASSEIPDPRTTQYF	TGTGCCAGCAGCGAAATACCTGACCCCCGAACTACGCAGTATTTT
-	TRBV5-1	-	TRBJ2-1	CASSLAIAVSSYNEQFF	TGCGCCAGCAGCTTGGCTATAGCGGTTAGCTCCTACAATGAGCAGTTCTTC
-	TRBV10-3	TRBD2	TRBJ2-3	CAISESRAGGATDTQYF	TGTGCCATCAGTGAGTCGAGGGCGGGAGGAGCGACAGATACGCAGTATTTT
-	TRBV7-8	-	TRBJ1-1	CASSLGGAGTEAFF	TGTGCCAGCAGCTTAGGGGGGGCTGGCACTGAAGCTTTCTTT
few	TRBV6-5	-	TRBJ1-2	CASRTTGYHGYTF	TGTGCCAGCAGAACCACAGGGTACCATGGCTACACCTTC
-	TRBV10-1	-	TRBJ2-3	CASSESGRTDTQYF	TGCGCCAGCAGTGAGTCGGGCCGCACAGATACGCAGTATTTT
-	TRBV11-2	-	TRBJ2-4	CASSRTPSTGRGSIQYF	TGTGCCAGCAGCCGGACCCCGTCGACAGGGAGGGGGAGCATTCAGTACTTC
-	TRBV7-2	TRBD2	TRBJ2-1	CASSGGLARNEQFF	TGTGCCAGCAGCGGGGGACTAGCGAGGAATGAGCAGTTCTTC
-	TRBV10-3	-	TRBJ1-5	CAISEAGSNQPQHF	TGTGCCATCAGTGAGGCTGGGAGCAATCAGCCCCAGCATTTT
-	TRBV5-6	TRBD1	TRBJ2-3	CASTTGGVITDTQYF	TGTGCCAGTACCACAGGGGGCGTAATCACAGATACGCAGTATTTT
once	TRBV5-1	TRBD1	TRBJ1-1	CASSLRQGAGAEAFF	TGCGCCAGCAGCTTAAGACAGGGGGCAGGAGCGGAGGCTTTCTTT
-	TRBV30	-	TRBJ2-4	CAWAALRGVGFQYF	TGTGCCTGGGCCGCCCTGAGGGGGGTCGGTTTTCAGTACTTC
once	TRBV7-9	TRBD1	TRBJ2-1	CASSPRDRGAYNEQFF	TGTGCCAGCAGCCCCAGGGACAGGGGGGCCTACAATGAGCAGTTCTTC
few	TRBV19	TRBD1	TRBJ1-6	CASSDRASALNSPLHF	TGTGCCAGTAGCGACAGGGCCTCAGCACTAAATTCACCCCTCCACTTT
-	TRBV14	TRBD1	TRBJ2-7	CASSQDLTGAYEQYF	TGTGCCAGCAGCCAAGACCTTACAGGGGCCTACGAGCAGTACTTC
-	TRBV5-1	-	TRBJ2-7	CASSPFSNSYEQYF	TGCGCCAGCAGCCCATTCTCGAACTCCTACGAGCAGTACTTC
-	TRBV7-6	TRBD2	TRBJ2-1	CASTLSSLAGDNEQFF	TGTGCCAGCACCCTTAGCTCTCTAGCGGGGGACAATGAGCAGTTCTTC
-	TRBV7-9	TRBD1	TRBJ2-7	CASSRAGTGVYEQYF	TGTGCCAGCAGCCGAGCCGGGACAGGGGTCTACGAGCAGTACTTC
-	TRBV10-1	TRBD2	TRBJ2-7	CASSEGAGDEQYF	TGCGCCAGCAGTGAGGGGGCGGGGGACGAGCAGTACTTC
-	TRBV5-1	-	TRBJ2-2	CASSWGSPGGELFF	TGCGCCAGCAGCTGGGGGTCCCCGGGCGGGGAGCTGTTTTTT
-	TRBV4-1	-	TRBJ2-4	CASSQGGRQENIQYF	TGCGCCAGCAGCCAAGGGGGGAGACAGGAAAACATTCAGTACTTC
-	TRBV18	-	TRBJ2-7	CASSPPAQAYEQYF	TGTGCCAGCTCACCACCAGCACAGGCCTACGAGCAGTACTTC
-	TRBV7-2	-	TRBJ1-2	CASTFSAGDNYGYTF	TGTGCCAGCACCTTCTCGGCAGGGGACAACTATGGCTACACCTTC
-	TRBV7-8	-	TRBJ1-1	CASSLDSAGNTEAFF	TGTGCCAGCAGCTTAGATTCCGCAGGGAACACTGAAGCTTTCTTT
-	TRBV30	TRBD2	TRBJ2-1	CAWSVRSGLANNEQFF	TGTGCCTGGAGTGTAAGGTCTGGACTAGCGAACAATGAGCAGTTCTTC
-	TRBV5-1	TRBD2	TRBJ2-1	CASSFDSGGNNEQFF	TGCGCCAGCAGCTTTGATAGCGGGGGAAACAATGAGCAGTTCTTC
-	TRBV4-3	-	TRBJ1-5	CASSQDVTVNQPQHF	TGCGCCAGCAGCCAAGATGTCACAGTGAATCAGCCCCAGCATTTT
-	TRBV5-4	-	TRBJ2-7	CASSFAGFHEQYF	TGTGCCAGCAGCTTCGCTGGGTTCCACGAGCAGTACTTC
-	TRBV14	TRBD2	TRBJ2-7	CASSPLRDSGSLDEQYF	TGTGCCAGCAGCCCCCTCAGGGATAGCGGGAGTCTGGACGAGCAGTACTTC
-	TRBV5-1	-	TRBJ1-4	CASRFGAALATNEKLFF	TGCGCCAGCAGGTTTGGGGCTGCCCTTGCAACTAATGAAAAACTGTTTTTT
-	TRBV29-1	-	TRBJ2-5	CSVVRGRSDSGTQYF	TGCAGCGTTGTGAGGGGACGGAGTGACTCTGGGACCCAGTACTTC
-	TRBV11-3	-	TRBJ2-2	CASSSWDTGELFF	TGTGCCAGCAGCTCCTGGGATACCGGGGAGCTGTTTTTT
-	TRBV7-9	TRBD2	TRBJ2-1	CASSSSGLAGVNEQFF	TGTGCCAGCAGCTCCTCGGGACTAGCGGGAGTCAATGAGCAGTTCTTC
-	TRBV18	-	TRBJ1-2	CASSPGTGHQGNGYTF	TGTGCCAGCTCACCGGGAACGGGACATCAAGGGAATGGCTACACCTTC
-	TRBV2	-	TRBJ1-3	CASSAQGGRNTIYF	TGTGCCAGCAGCGCACAGGGTGGAAGAAACACCATATATTTT
-	TRBV28	-	TRBJ2-5	CASNFNGVKETQYF	TGTGCCAGCAACTTTAACGGAGTCAAAGAGACCCAGTACTTC
-	TRBV6-1	TRBD1	TRBJ2-2	CASSEGTGGTGELFF	TGTGCCAGCAGTGAAGGGACAGGGGGTACCGGGGAGCTGTTTTTT
-	TRBV29-1	-	TRBJ1-1	CSVWEDSINTEAFF	TGCAGCGTGTGGGAGGACAGTATCAACACTGAAGCTTTCTTT
-	TRBV6-5	-	TRBJ2-3	CASRRGKTDTQYF	TGTGCCAGCAGGAGGGGTAAAACAGATACGCAGTATTTT
-	TRBV10-3	-	TRBJ2-2	CAINPGGMNTGELFF	TGTGCCATCAACCCAGGGGGGATGAACACCGGGGAGCTGTTTTTT
-	TRBV7-2	-	TRBJ2-1	CASSLGLGGYNEQFF	TGTGCCAGCAGCTTAGGACTAGGGGGTTACAATGAGCAGTTCTTC
-	TRBV6-6	-	TRBJ2-7	CASSYSGQGGSYEQYF	TGTGCCAGCAGTTACTCGGGGCAGGGCGGATCCTACGAGCAGTACTTC
-	TRBV4-3	-	TRBJ1-2	CASSQEIRGEGYTF	TGCGCCAGCAGCCAAGAGATCCGGGGTGAAGGCTACACCTTC
once	TRBV30	-	TRBJ2-3	CAWSVSGLVSTQYF	TGTGCCTGGAGTGTGAGTGGCCTCGTAAGTACGCAGTATTTT
-	TRBV10-1	TRBD2	TRBJ2-1	CASSESRLADSYNEQFF	TGCGCCAGCAGTGAGTCGAGGCTAGCGGACTCCTACAATGAGCAGTTCTTC
once	TRBV29-1	-	TRBJ2-5	CSVGGQGRRQETQYF	TGCAGCGTTGGGGGGCAGGGGCGGAGGCAAGAGACCCAGTACTTC
many	TRBV5-1	TRBD1	TRBJ1-1	CASSPGQGAEAFF	TGCGCCAGCAGCCCGGGACAGGGAGCTGAAGCTTTCTTT
-	TRBV6-5	-	TRBJ2-1	CAGPQSSYNEQFF	TGTGCCGGCCCACAGAGCTCCTACAATGAGCAGTTCTTC
few	TRBV29-1	-	TRBJ1-1	CSVDEGETEAFF	TGCAGCGTTGACGAAGGGGAGACTGAAGCTTTCTTT
once	TRBV7-9	TRBD1	TRBJ2-1	CASSTSDRDEQFF	TGTGCCAGCAGCACCTCCGACAGGGACGAGCAGTTCTTC
-	TRBV10-3	-	TRBJ2-7	CAISEFGQGGYEQYF	TGTGCCATCAGTGAGTTTGGACAGGGAGGGTACGAGCAGTACTTC